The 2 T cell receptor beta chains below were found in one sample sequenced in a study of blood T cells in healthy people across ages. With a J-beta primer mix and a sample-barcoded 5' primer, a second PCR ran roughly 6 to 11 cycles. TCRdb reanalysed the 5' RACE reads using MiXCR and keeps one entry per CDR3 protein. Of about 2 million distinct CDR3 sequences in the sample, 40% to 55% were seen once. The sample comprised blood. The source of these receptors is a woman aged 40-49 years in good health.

The CDR3 loop is CASSESSGGPDTQYF. The CDR3 nucleotides are TGCGCCAGCAGTGAGTCGTCAGGGGGACCAGATACGCAGTATTTT. The chain combines TRBV10-1 with TRBJ2-3; 7 bases align to TRBD1. There are 15 residues in the CDR3. The V gene's germline CDR1 is WNHNN and CDR2 SYGVQD (reference sequence). V trimming: 0 bases; J trimming: 4 bases; junction bases outside the gene matches: 4.

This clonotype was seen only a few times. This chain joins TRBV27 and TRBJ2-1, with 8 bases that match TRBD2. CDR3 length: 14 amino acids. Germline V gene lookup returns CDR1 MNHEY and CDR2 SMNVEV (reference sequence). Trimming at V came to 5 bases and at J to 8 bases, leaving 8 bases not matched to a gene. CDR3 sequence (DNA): TGTGCCAGCAGTCCCCAAGGACTAGCCGATGAGCAGTTCTTC. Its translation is CASSPQGLADEQFF.